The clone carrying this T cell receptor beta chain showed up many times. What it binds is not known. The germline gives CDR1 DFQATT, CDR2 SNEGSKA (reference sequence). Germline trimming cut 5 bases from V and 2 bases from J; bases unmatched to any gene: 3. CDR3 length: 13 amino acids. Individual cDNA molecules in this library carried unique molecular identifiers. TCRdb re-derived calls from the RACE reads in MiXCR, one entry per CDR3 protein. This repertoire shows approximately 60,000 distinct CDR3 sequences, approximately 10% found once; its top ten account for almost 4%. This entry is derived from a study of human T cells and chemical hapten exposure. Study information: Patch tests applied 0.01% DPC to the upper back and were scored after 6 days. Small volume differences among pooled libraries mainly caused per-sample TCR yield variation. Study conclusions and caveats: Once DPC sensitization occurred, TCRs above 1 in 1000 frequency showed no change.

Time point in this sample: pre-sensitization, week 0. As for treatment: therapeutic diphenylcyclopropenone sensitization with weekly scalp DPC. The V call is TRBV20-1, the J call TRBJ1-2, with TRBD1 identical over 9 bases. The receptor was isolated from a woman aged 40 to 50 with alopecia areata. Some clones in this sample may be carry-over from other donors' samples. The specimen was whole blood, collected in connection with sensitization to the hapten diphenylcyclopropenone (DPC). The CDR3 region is CSAPGQGNYGYTF. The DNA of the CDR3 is TGCAGTGCTCCTGGACAGGGGAACTATGGCTACACCTTC.